These T cell receptor beta chains were read from a single sample in a study of CD8 T cells in ankylosing spondylitis. TCRdb itself ran the 5' RACE reads through MiXCR, one entry per CDR3 protein. The sample shows about 240,000 distinct CDR3 sequences, over 8.5% of them seen only once. Sequencing was carried out using blood, either unsorted or a sorted T cell fraction (not recorded which). Every receptor here comes from a male donor with ankylosing spondylitis or in good health (not recorded which). Each CDR3 is given with its conserved first and last residue. The order of the fields is D gene, V gene, J gene, clone size, CDR3 DNA, CDR3 protein. A D gene is named only where the DNA matches it firmly. A clone size is listed for some rows: how often the clone was seen (once, few, many), or a class if it is expanded.

d_gene: .; v_gene: TRBV20-1; j_gene: TRBJ2-5; abundance: many; CDR3nt: TGCAGTGCTAGCGGGCAAGAGACCCAGTACTTC; CDR3aa: CSASGQETQYF
d_gene: .; v_gene: TRBV12-3/TRBV12-4; j_gene: TRBJ2-5; abundance: many; CDR3nt: TGTGCCAGCGGCAGAGTGGGAGAGACCCAGTACTTC; CDR3aa: CASGRVGETQYF
d_gene: .; v_gene: TRBV5-5; j_gene: TRBJ2-3; abundance: many; CDR3nt: TGTGCCAGCAGCTTGGACAGGGCCTTAGATACGCAGTATTTT; CDR3aa: CASSLDRALDTQYF
d_gene: TRBD2; v_gene: TRBV29-1; j_gene: TRBJ2-7; abundance: .; CDR3nt: TGCAGCGTTGAAGTGGGAGGGCACTACGAGCAGTACTTC; CDR3aa: CSVEVGGHYEQYF
d_gene: TRBD2; v_gene: TRBV11-2; j_gene: TRBJ2-3; abundance: .; CDR3nt: TGTGCCAGCAGCAGTGGTAGCGGGGGGGTAGGGTCAGATACGCAGTATTTT; CDR3aa: CASSSGSGGVGSDTQYF
d_gene: TRBD2; v_gene: TRBV5-1; j_gene: TRBJ2-1; abundance: many; CDR3nt: TGCGCCAGCAGAAATACCCTAGCGGGGAGCTCCTACAATGAGCAGTTCTTC; CDR3aa: CASRNTLAGSSYNEQFF
d_gene: .; v_gene: TRBV20-1; j_gene: TRBJ1-2; abundance: many; CDR3nt: TGCAGTGCGGCTCGTGGGTCAGGCTATGGCTACACCTTC; CDR3aa: CSAARGSGYGYTF
d_gene: .; v_gene: TRBV29-1; j_gene: TRBJ2-1; abundance: few; CDR3nt: TGCAGCGTTCGAGAATACAATGAGCAGTTCTTC; CDR3aa: CSVREYNEQFF
d_gene: .; v_gene: TRBV12-3/TRBV12-4; j_gene: TRBJ2-1; abundance: once; CDR3nt: TGTGCCAGCAGTTTAGGCGACAGGCCTGAGCAGTTCTTC; CDR3aa: CASSLGDRPEQFF
d_gene: TRBD1; v_gene: TRBV6-1; j_gene: TRBJ1-2; abundance: many; CDR3nt: TGTGCCAGCAGACCAAGACAGGGGTTTGGTGGCTACACCTTC; CDR3aa: CASRPRQGFGGYTF
d_gene: .; v_gene: TRBV12-3/TRBV12-4; j_gene: TRBJ2-1; abundance: .; CDR3nt: TGTGCCAGCACCACCCCGACTAGTTACAATGAGCAGTTCTTC; CDR3aa: CASTTPTSYNEQFF
d_gene: TRBD2; v_gene: TRBV20-1; j_gene: TRBJ2-1; abundance: many; CDR3nt: TGCAGTGCTAGCAAGACTAGCGGGAGGACCTACAATGAGCAGTTCTTC; CDR3aa: CSASKTSGRTYNEQFF